This T cell receptor (beta chain) emerged from a study of T-cell memory formation after mild COVID-19. TCRdb called the 5' RACE reads again in MiXCR, with one record for every CDR3 protein. The sample records 350,000 to 550,000 distinct CDR3 sequences, 15% to 20% being singletons. CDR3 length: 13 amino acids. Germline V lookup: CDR1 SNHLY, CDR2 FYNNEI. V lost 11 bases and J lost 5, with 13 bases in between. The chain employs TRBV2 and TRBJ2-6; D is uncertain. The sequenced sample was PBMCs or a T cell subset sorted from them (not recorded which). The clonotype was recovered from a young man who had mild COVID-19 (a few samples of this study predate the infection). Cell type and time point are not known. In DNA form, the CDR3 reads TGTGCCGGATCCACGGCTTGGGCCAACGTCCTGACTTTC. Translated: CAGSTAWANVLTF.